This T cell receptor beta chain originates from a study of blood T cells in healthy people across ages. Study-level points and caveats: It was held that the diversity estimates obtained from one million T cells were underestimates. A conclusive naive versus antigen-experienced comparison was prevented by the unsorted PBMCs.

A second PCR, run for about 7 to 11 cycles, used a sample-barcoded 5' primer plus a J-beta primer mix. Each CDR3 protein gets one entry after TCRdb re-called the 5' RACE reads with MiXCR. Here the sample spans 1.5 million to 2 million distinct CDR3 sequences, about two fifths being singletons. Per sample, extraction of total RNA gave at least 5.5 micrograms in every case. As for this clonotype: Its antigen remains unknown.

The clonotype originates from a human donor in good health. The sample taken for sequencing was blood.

The CDR3 here is CASSLSPLEGADGYTF. CDR3 bases: TGTGCCAGCAGCTTATCCCCCCTCGAGGGGGCTGATGGCTACACCTTC. The chain links TRBV9 to TRBJ1-2, with TRBD1 matching 7 bases. V was pared by 4 bases and J by 6 bases, with 15 bases of the junction left unmatched. This CDR3 region has 16 residues. Germline V gene data show CDR1 as SGDLS and CDR2 as YYNGEE.